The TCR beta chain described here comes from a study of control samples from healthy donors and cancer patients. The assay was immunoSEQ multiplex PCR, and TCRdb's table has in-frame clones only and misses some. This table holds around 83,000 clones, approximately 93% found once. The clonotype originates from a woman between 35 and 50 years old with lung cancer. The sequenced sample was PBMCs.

The CDR3 loop reads CASSPGTGHGYTF. CDR3 DNA sequence: TGTGCCAGCAGTCCCGGGACAGGGCATGGCTACACCTTC. J is TRBJ1-2 and V is TRBV6-5; 9 positions agree with TRBD1. J was trimmed by 6 bases and V by 5 bases; bases with no gene match: 4. The CDR3 consists of 13 residues. Per the germline V gene, CDR1 is MNHEY and CDR2 is SVGAGI.